The present TCR beta chain was sequenced within a study of PD-L1 blockade in urothelial cancer. Germline V gene lookup returns CDR1 MDHEN and CDR2 SYDVKM. There are 14 residues in the CDR3. Losses at the gene ends were 6 bases for V and 1 base for J; bases not matched to a gene: 5. Time point specified: peripheral blood 6 weeks after treatment start. Repertoires were generated with immunoSEQ multiplex PCR, while TCRdb's copy carries only in-frame clones and drops some. The sample records tens of thousands of clones, roughly nine tenths being singletons. V usage is TRBV28 and J usage is TRBJ1-2; 7 bases are a match to TRBD1. The sample here was PBMCs, taken around atezolizumab (anti-PD-L1) treatment. The TCR originated in a man older than 75 with urothelial cancer. Here the CDR3 reads CASSRAGGNYGYTF. CDR3 DNA sequence: TGTGCCAGCAGCCGGGCAGGGGGTAACTATGGCTACACCTTC.